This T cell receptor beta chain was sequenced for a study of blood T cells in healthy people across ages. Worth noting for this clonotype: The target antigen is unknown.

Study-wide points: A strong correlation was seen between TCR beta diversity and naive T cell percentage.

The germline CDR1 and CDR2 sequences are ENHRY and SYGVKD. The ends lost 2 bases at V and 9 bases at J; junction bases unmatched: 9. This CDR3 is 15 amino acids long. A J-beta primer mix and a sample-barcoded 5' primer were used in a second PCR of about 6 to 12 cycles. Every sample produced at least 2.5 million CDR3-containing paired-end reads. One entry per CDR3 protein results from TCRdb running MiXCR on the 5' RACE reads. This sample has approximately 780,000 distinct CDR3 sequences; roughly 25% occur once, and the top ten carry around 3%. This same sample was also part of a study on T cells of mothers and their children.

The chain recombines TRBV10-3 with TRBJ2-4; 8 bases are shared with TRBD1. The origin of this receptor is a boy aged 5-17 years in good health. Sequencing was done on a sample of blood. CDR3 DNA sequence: TGTGCCATCAGTGAGGGAGGGGACAGGTTCAGCATTCAGTACTTC. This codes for CAISEGGDRFSIQYF.